A single T cell receptor beta chain is shown here with its context. Terminally differentiated effector memory CD45RA+ cells were excluded from the naive CD8 cells, which were CD45RO-negative and positively selected for CCR7. The data were obtained in a study of shared clonotypes between healthy human individuals. Study as a whole: A few men and two women, aged 18 to 49, were donors.

Original analysis: Quality scores were absent from the junction-only immunoSEQ sequences, so filtering differed. Using immunoSEQ multiplex PCR, the repertoire was profiled, and TCRdb retains in-frame clones only, with some absent. D and trimming were read from the DNA, whereas the V and J calls and clone size are those reported in that table. The sample contains about 870,000 clones, 92% of which appear only once. The ends were cut back, 5 bases at V and 5 bases at J, with 7 bases in the middle. The germline CDR1 and CDR2 sequences are SGHVS and FQNEAQ. CDR3 length equals 12 residues. Material for sequencing was naive CD8+ T cells sorted from blood. The chain joins TRBV7-8 to TRBJ1-5, with D hard to call. The receptor was derived from a man younger than 45 in good health. The DNA for the CDR3 is TGTGCCAGCAGCCAGACGGATCAGCCCCAGCATTTT. This codes for CASSQTDQPQHF.